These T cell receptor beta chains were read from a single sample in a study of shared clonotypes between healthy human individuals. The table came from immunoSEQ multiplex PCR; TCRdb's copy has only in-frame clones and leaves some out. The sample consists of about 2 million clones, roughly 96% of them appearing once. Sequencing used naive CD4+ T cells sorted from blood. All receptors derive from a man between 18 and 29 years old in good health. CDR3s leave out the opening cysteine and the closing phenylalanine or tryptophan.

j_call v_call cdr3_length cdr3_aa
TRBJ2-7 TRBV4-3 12 ASSQDKAVKEQY
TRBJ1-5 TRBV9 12 ASSVEDAGQPQH
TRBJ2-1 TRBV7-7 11 ASSFSSGTEQF
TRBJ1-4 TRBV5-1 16 ASSLAGQGSATNEKLF
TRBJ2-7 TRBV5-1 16 ASRRGTGTGRTSYEQY
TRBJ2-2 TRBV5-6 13 ASSLDGTNTGELF
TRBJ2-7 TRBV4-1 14 ASSPTTSGGRYEQY
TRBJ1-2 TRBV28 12 ASSPASVNYGYT
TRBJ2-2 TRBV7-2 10 ASSSGTGELF
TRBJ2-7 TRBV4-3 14 ASSQESTGSSYEQY
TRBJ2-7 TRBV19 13 ASSPQGSGGYEQY
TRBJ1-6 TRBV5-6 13 ASSLGMVKGSPLH
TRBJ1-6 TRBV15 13 ATSREASGNSPLH
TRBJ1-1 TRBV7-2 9 ASSLVGAAF
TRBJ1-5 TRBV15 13 ATSRDLVGNQPQH
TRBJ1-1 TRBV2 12 ASSEGRLNTEAF
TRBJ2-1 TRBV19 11 ASSPWTENEQF
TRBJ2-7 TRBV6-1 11 ASSEGQGHEQY
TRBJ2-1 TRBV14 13 ASSLLAGALGEQF
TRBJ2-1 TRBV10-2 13 ASIARPSSYNEQF
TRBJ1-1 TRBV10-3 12 ASSSGTERTEAF
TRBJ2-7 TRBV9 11 AGVRTFSYEQY
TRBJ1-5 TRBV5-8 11 ASSLDKNQPQH
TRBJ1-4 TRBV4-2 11 ASSQLRGEKLF
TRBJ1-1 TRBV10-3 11 AISAAANTEAF
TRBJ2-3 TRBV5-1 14 ASSPLGTGSTDTQY
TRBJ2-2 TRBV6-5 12 ASSTQGMGGELF
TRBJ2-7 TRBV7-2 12 ASSPGRTPYEQY
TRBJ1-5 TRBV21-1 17 ASSSDLGARSQGAQPQH
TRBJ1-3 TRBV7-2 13 ASSPRGVDGNTIY
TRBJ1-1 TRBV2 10 ASSEAGTSAF
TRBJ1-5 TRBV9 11 ASSAQGNQPQH
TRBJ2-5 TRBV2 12 ASSGLAGEETQY
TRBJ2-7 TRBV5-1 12 ASSQGGSNYEQY
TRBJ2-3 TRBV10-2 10 ASSEKLAGQY